This TCR beta chain is drawn from a study of cytomegalovirus exposure and HLA in healthy donors. The PCR contained 60 Vbeta and 13 Jbeta primers. Sequenced by immunoSEQ multiplex PCR; TCRdb stores in-frame clones only, minus some. The repertoire has 200,000 or so clones, 80% to 85% of them found once; the top ten carry around 2.7%. The CDR3 consists of 14 residues. Germline CDR1 LNHDA, CDR2 SQIVND (reference sequence). Trimming cost V 5 bases and J 2 bases; bases outside gene matches: 3. The sequence came from a middle-aged woman in good health and CMV-seronegative. The material sequenced was PBMCs. J is TRBJ1-5 and V is TRBV19, with 7 bases matching TRBD1. CDR3 sequence: CASSRQGGNQPQHF. CDR3 DNA: TGTGCCAGTAGTCGACAGGGAGGCAATCAGCCCCAGCATTTT. Combining the CDR3 with reference TRBV19 and TRBJ1-5 gives the whole variable domain DGGITQSPKYLFRKEGQNVTLSCEQNLNHDAMYWYRQDPGQGLRLIYYSQIVNDFQKGDIAEGYSVSREKKESFPLTVTSAQKNPTAFYLCASSRQGGNQPQHFGDGTRLSIL.